These T cell receptor beta chains were read from a single sample in a study of cytomegalovirus exposure and HLA in healthy donors. The assay was immunoSEQ multiplex PCR, and TCRdb's table has in-frame clones only and misses some. This sample yields about 240,000 clones, of which approximately 86% are seen a single time; roughly 1.2% belongs to the top ten. The sequencing input was PBMCs. Source of these receptors: a woman aged 25 to 39 in good health and CMV-seropositive. Both conserved end residues are part of each CDR3. D genes are given only for firm matches.

v_gene	len	j_gene	d_gene	CDR3aa
TRBV5-1	16	TRBJ2-2	TRBD1	CASSSGDRGSPGELFF
TRBV19	13	TRBJ2-1	-	CASTPPAGNEQFF
TRBV20-1	11	TRBJ2-5	-	CSAGAGETQYF
TRBV6-1	14	TRBJ1-5	-	CASSEMRRGQPQHF
TRBV30	12	TRBJ1-1	TRBD1	CAWGQGGTEAFF
TRBV6-5	11	TRBJ1-1	-	CASSHGTEAFF
TRBV5-1	14	TRBJ2-7	TRBD2	CASRVLAGRYEQYF
TRBV30	14	TRBJ2-1	-	CAWSAGNSYNEQFF
TRBV25-1	18	TRBJ1-1	TRBD1	CASSEFFPQTGEMPEAFF
TRBV9	17	TRBJ2-1	-	CASSVGTRGRGNNEQFF
TRBV10-2	14	TRBJ2-1	-	CASSDGLNYNEQFF
TRBV28	15	TRBJ2-7	-	CASSSTDYGNYEQYF
TRBV4-1	14	TRBJ1-3	TRBD1	CASSLLTGSDTIYF
TRBV27	14	TRBJ2-7	-	CASSQRERSYEQYF
TRBV7-3	13	TRBJ2-1	TRBD1	CASSLTGTGEQFF
TRBV5-1	15	TRBJ1-1	TRBD1	CASSHGQGLSTEAFF
TRBV6-5	12	TRBJ2-1	TRBD2	CASSYSGGVQFF
TRBV4-1	14	TRBJ1-1	TRBD1	CASSPDRGASEAFF
TRBV9	15	TRBJ2-1	TRBD2	CASSVRGGTYNEQFF
TRBV19	19	TRBJ1-5	TRBD1	CASSSLRPGTGGASQPQHF
TRBV28	13	TRBJ1-2	-	CASSFQGNYGYTF
TRBV5-1	14	TRBJ2-7	TRBD2	CASSYEGGFLEQYF
TRBV19	15	TRBJ2-7	TRBD2	CASSPGLAIGYEQYF
TRBV27	13	TRBJ2-7	-	CASSLSADYEQYF